Presented here are 15 T cell receptor beta chains from one specimen sequenced in a study of long-term antiretroviral therapy in people with HIV. Running of the v3.0 immunoSEQ assay took place at survey level. The assay was immunoSEQ multiplex PCR, and TCRdb's table has in-frame clones only and misses some. The repertoire holds over 40,000 clones, with around 96% as singletons. The sample was unsorted PBMCs, taken 3.7 years after starting antiretroviral therapy. The receptors were gathered from a woman aged 45-60 years with HIV.

The chain employs TRBV9 and TRBJ2-5; 9 bases fit TRBD2. The CDR3 consists of 13 residues. Per the germline V gene, CDR1 is SGDLS and CDR2 is YYNGEE. J gave up 5 bases and V 4 bases, and 3 bases lay outside the gene matches. The CDR3: CASSPSGVETQYF. In DNA form, the CDR3 reads TGTGCCAGCAGCCCTAGCGGGGTGGAGACCCAGTACTTC.

The chain carries TRBV28 and TRBJ1-1; TRBD1 might be the D (5 bases). The V end was cut by 3 bases, the J end by 0 bases, with 8 bases between. CDR1 MDHEN and CDR2 SYDVKM come from the germline V gene. The CDR3 runs to 14 residues. The CDR3 DNA is TGTGCCAGCAGTTTTGGGGCCCTGAACACTGAAGCTTTCTTT. Amino acids: CASSFGALNTEAFF.

V is TRBV27 and J is TRBJ1-3; TRBD1 is a possible D gene (5 bases). The CDR3 extends over 17 amino acids. V was cut by 2 bases and J by 0 bases, with 14 bases left in between. Per germline, CDR1 MNHEY and CDR2 SMNVEV (reference sequence). The CDR3: CASSLEARDSSGNTIYF. For the CDR3, the DNA is TGTGCCAGCAGTTTAGAGGCGCGGGACTCCTCTGGAAACACCATATATTTT.

V and J are TRBV7-2 and TRBJ1-3, with TRBD1 matching over 9 bases. The CDR3 length is 17 residues. The germline CDR1 and CDR2 sequences are SGHTA and FQGNSA. The V gene end was trimmed by 1 base and the J gene end by 0 bases; junction bases not matched to a gene: 4. CDR3 sequence reads: CASSLGGQGISGNTIYF. Here the CDR3 DNA reads TGTGCCAGCAGCTTAGGGGGACAGGGAATCTCTGGAAACACCATATATTTT.

The chain joins TRBV6-5 to TRBJ2-7; 8 bases are a match to TRBD1. The CDR3 has 15 amino acids. Germline V lookup: CDR1 MNHEY, CDR2 SVGAGI. Losses at the gene ends were 2 bases for V and 3 bases for J; bases not matched to a gene: 6. As DNA, the CDR3 is TGTGCCAGCAGTTACAGGTACGGGACAGGCTACGAGCAGTACTTC. It specifies CASSYRYGTGYEQYF.

V gene TRBV5-4 combines with J gene TRBJ1-2, with 7 bases aligning to TRBD1. Germline V lookup: CDR1 SGHNT, CDR2 YYREEE (reference sequence). The CDR3 consists of 13 residues. The trim removed 1 base at V and 6 bases at J, leaving 3 bases unmatched. The CDR3, as DNA: TGTGCCAGCAGCTTGAAGGGGGCGAATGGCTACACCTTC. This encodes CASSLKGANGYTF.

The chain couples TRBV11-2 to TRBJ2-7; 9 bases map to TRBD1. J lost 6 bases, V lost 3 bases, and 6 bases had no gene match. Germline V gene sequence: CDR1 SGHAT, CDR2 FQNNGV. The CDR3 has 14 amino acids. The CDR3, as DNA: TGTGCCAGCAGCTTTGACAGGGGGGCCCTCGAGCAGTACTTC. It translates to CASSFDRGALEQYF.

The rearrangement links TRBV6-6 to TRBJ2-2, with TRBD1 matching over 7 bases. V was pared by 5 bases and J by 1 base, with 7 bases of the junction left unmatched. This CDR3 region has 16 residues. The germline gives CDR1 MNHNY, CDR2 SVGAGI (reference sequence). The DNA of the CDR3 is TGTGCCAGCAGTCCACCGGGACAGCTGAACACCGGGGAGCTGTTTTTT. It encodes CASSPPGQLNTGELFF.

The J gene is TRBJ2-7, the V gene TRBV5-4, with TRBD1 matching 10 bases. CDR3 length: 15 residues. Trimming cost V 3 bases and J 7 bases; bases outside gene matches: 10. Germline assignment: CDR1 SGHNT and CDR2 YYREEE (reference sequence). CDR3 sequence reads: CASSSGTGVFGEQYF. Here the CDR3 DNA reads TGTGCCAGCAGCTCTGGGACAGGGGTTTTCGGGGAGCAGTACTTC.

For the CDR3, the DNA is TGTGCCAGCAGCTTGGTGGGTCGGGGCTACTACGAGCAGTACTTC. Protein sequence: CASSLVGRGYYEQYF. The chain recombines TRBV5-5 with TRBJ2-7; D may be TRBD1 or TRBD2 (5 bases each). CDR3 size: 15 residues. The germline V and J ends were trimmed by 0 bases and 3 bases, with 13 bases remaining between them. Germline CDR1 and CDR2: SGHKS and YYEKEE (reference sequence).

The V call is TRBV9, the J call TRBJ2-7; 7 bases line up with TRBD1. CDR1 is SGDLS and CDR2 is YYNGEE in the germline V gene. V trimming: 0 bases; J trimming: 2 bases; junction bases outside the gene matches: 5. This CDR3 spans 15 amino acids. As DNA, the CDR3 is TGTGCCAGCAGCGTAGACCCCAGGGGGACCTACGAGCAGTACTTC. Its translation: CASSVDPRGTYEQYF.

This chain uses TRBV13 with TRBJ1-1; no clear D gene. Per germline, CDR1 PRHDT and CDR2 FYEKMQ (reference sequence). Trimming took off 3 bases at V and 4 bases at J, with 9 bases between the two ends. This CDR3 has 13 amino acids. The CDR3 spells CASSLRGSTEAFF. The CDR3, as DNA: TGTGCCAGCAGCTTGAGAGGGAGCACTGAAGCTTTCTTT.

The gene calls are TRBV18 and TRBJ1-1, with a weak D call TRBD1 (5 bases). Germline assignment: CDR1 KGHSH and CDR2 LQKENI. The CDR3 runs to 14 residues. V gave up 3 bases and J gave up 1 base, with 9 bases separating them. CDR3: CASSPQGTNTEAFF. CDR3 nucleotide sequence: TGTGCCAGCTCACCCCAGGGTACGAACACTGAAGCTTTCTTT.

V gene TRBV11-2 combines with J gene TRBJ2-7; 10 bases map to TRBD1. Germline CDR1 reads SGHAT; CDR2 reads FQNNGV. V shed 5 bases and J 5 bases; nucleotides not matched to a gene: 3. This CDR3 spans 13 amino acids. The CDR3 reads CASSVDRGHEQYF. The CDR3 bases are TGTGCCAGCAGCGTCGACAGGGGGCACGAGCAGTACTTC.

This clone was seen just once. This chain joins TRBV2 and TRBJ1-1, with D possibly TRBD1 on 6 matching bases. Germline-derived CDR1 and CDR2 are SNHLY and FYNNEI. The CDR3 spans 13 residues. V lost 5 bases and J 5 bases, leaving 12 bases between the germline ends. CDR3 loop: CASSRNRETEAFF. Here the CDR3 DNA reads TGTGCCAGCAGTCGAAACAGGGAAACTGAAGCTTTCTTT.